This T cell receptor (beta chain) was sequenced for a study of CD8+CD57+ T cells in acquired aplastic anemia. Looking at the study overall: Across the sorted CD4+ and CD8+ cells, DNA amounts averaged approximately 3.1 ug.

For CDR3 and TCR beta VDJ profiling, genomic DNA was the template used. TCRdb itself ran the reads through MiXCR, one entry per CDR3 protein. Among 190,000 or so distinct CDR3 sequences listed, around 60% were seen once. Trimming took 6 bases from V and 6 from J; bases not matched to a gene: 10. The CDR3 sequence is 16 residues long. The clonotype comes from a human donor in good health. The material sequenced was sorted CD4+, CD8+, or CD8+CD57+ T cells (not recorded which) from PBMCs. V gene TRBV12-3 or TRBV12-4 combines with J gene TRBJ2-3, with TRBD2 matching 12 bases. As DNA, the CDR3 is TGTGCCAGCAGCCTCCTCGGACTAGCGGGACAGGATACGCAGTATTTT. Translating it yields CASSLLGLAGQDTQYF.